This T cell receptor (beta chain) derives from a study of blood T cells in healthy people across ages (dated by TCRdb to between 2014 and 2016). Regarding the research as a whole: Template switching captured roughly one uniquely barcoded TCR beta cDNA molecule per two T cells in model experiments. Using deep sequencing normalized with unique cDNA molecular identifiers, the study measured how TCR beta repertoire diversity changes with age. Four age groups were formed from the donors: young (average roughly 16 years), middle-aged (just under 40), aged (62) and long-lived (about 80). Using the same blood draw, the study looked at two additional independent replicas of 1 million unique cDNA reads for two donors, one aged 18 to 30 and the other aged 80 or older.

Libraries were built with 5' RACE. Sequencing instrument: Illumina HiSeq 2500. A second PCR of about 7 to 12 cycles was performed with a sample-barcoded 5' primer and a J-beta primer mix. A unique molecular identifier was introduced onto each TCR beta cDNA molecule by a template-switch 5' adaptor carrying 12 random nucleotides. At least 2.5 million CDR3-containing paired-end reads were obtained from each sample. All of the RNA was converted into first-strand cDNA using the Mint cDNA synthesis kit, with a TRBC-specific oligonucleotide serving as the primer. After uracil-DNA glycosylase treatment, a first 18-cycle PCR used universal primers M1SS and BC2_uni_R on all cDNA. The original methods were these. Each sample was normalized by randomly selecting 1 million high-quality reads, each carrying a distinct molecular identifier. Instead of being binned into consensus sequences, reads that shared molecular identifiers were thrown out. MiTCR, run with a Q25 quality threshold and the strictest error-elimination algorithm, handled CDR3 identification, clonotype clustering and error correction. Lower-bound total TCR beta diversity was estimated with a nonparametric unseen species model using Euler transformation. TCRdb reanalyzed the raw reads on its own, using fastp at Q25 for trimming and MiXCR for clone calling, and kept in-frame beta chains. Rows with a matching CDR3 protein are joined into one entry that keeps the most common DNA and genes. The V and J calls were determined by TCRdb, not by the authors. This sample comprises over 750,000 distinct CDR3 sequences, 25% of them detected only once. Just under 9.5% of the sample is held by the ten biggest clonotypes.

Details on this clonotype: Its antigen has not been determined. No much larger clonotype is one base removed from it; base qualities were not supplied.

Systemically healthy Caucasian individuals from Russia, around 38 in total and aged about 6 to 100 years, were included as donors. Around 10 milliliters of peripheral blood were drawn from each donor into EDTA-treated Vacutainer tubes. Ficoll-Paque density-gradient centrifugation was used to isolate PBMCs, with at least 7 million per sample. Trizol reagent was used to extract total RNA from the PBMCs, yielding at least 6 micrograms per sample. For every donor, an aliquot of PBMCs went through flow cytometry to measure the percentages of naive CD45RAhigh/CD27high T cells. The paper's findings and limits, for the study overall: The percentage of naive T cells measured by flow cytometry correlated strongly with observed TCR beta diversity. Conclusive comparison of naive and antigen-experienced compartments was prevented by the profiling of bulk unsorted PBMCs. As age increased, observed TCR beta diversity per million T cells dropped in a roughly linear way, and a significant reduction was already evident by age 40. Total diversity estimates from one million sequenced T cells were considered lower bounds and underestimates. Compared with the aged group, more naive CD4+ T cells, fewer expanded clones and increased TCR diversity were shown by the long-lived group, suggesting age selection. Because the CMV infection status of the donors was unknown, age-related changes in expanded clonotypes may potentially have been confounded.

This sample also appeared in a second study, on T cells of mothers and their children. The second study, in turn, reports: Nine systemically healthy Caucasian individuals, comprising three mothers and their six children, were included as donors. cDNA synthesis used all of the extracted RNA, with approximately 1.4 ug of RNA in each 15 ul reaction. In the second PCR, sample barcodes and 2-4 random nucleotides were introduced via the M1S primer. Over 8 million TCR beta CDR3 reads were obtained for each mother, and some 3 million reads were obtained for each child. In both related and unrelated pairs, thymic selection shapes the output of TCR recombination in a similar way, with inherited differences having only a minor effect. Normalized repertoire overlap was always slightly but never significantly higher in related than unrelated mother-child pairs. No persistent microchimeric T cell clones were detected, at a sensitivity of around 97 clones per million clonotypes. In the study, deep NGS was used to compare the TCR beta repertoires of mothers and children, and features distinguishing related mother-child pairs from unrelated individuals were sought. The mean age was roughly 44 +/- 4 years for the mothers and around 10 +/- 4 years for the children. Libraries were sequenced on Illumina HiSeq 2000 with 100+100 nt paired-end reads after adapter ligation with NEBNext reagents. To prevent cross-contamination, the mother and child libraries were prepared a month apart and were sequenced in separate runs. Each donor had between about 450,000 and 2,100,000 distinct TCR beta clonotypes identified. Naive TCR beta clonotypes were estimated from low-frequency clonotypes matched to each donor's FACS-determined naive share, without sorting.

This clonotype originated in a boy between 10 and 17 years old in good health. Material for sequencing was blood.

The CDR3 protein is CSARAAGLAGIEQYF. Here is the DNA: TGCAGTGCTAGAGCAGCGGGACTAGCGGGGATCGAGCAGTACTTC. This sequence uses TRBV20-1 and TRBJ2-7; 13 of the junction bases match TRBD2. The CDR3 starts with the cysteine, ends with the phenylalanine, and has 15 residues. The only DNA kept is the CDR3, 45 bases in frame from the first base. Per the germline V gene (reference sequence), DFQATT is the CDR1 and SNEGSKA is the CDR2. The junction shows trimming of 1 base on V and 6 bases on J, and the gene matches do not reach 6 bases of it.